This T cell receptor beta chain was recorded in a study of blood T cell repertoires in COVID-19. As for the study in general: Acute and convalescent COVID-19 samples came from the United States, Italy and Spain. Sample material is recorded as cDNA or gDNA derived from T cells, B-cell-depleted T cells, or PBMCs.

Authors' analysis steps: Amplification of reference gene primers provided the estimated nucleated cell counts. Libraries were prepared by immunoSEQ multiplex PCR; TCRdb keeps only in-frame clonotypes and omits some of them. V and J calls and clone size come straight from that table; D and trimming were deduced from the DNA. The sample lists roughly 90,000 clones; 75% to 90% were seen once. The CDR3 is 14 amino acids. Looked up from germline, CDR1 is MNHEY and CDR2 is SMNVEV (reference sequence). J gave up 8 bases and V 5 bases, and 3 bases lay outside the gene matches. V and J are TRBV27 and TRBJ2-3; the match to TRBD2 covers 14 bases. The sample consisted of peripheral blood. This receptor was obtained from a woman between 65 and 79 years old with acute or convalescent COVID-19. Written as DNA, the CDR3 is TGTGCCAGCAGTCCGGGACTAGCGGGAGTTACGCAGTATTTT. This translates into CASSPGLAGVTQYF.